Each of the 23 T cell receptor beta chains below was sequenced from the same sample in a study of OX40 agonist ivuxolimab in advanced cancers. TCRdb's table, derived via immunoSEQ multiplex PCR, lists solely in-frame clones and lacks some. Counted here are about 62,000 clones, roughly 86% occurring once; the ten biggest clones make up about 5%. Sequencing used CD4+ or CD8+ T cells sorted from blood, obtained in a trial of the OX40 agonist ivuxolimab. Receptors were obtained from an adult with an advanced solid tumor such as melanoma, head and neck, liver or kidney cancer.

This sequence joins TRBV5-8 and TRBJ2-7; D is possibly TRBD1 or TRBD2 (5 bases each). CDR1 is SGHTS, CDR2 YDEGEE, per germline. The V and J ends lost 4 bases and 6 bases respectively, with 20 bases between them. The CDR3 sequence is 15 residues long. The CDR3 DNA is TGTGCCAGCAGCCCCCGGGACCCCCGGGTCGGCGAGCAGTACTTC. Translation gives CASSPRDPRVGEQYF.

The rearrangement links TRBV5-5 to TRBJ2-3; 7 bases are a match to TRBD1. Germline assignment: CDR1 SGHKS and CDR2 YYEKEE (reference sequence). V shed 6 bases and J 4 bases; nucleotides not matched to a gene: 8. CDR3 length equals 14 residues. The CDR3 bases are TGTGCCAGCAAACTGACACAGGGGCCAGATACGCAGTATTTT. This sequence encodes CASKLTQGPDTQYF.

The chain recombines TRBV7-2 with TRBJ1-5; D is unclear. V was pared by 2 bases and J by 7 bases, with 9 bases between. The length of the CDR3 is 13 residues. Per germline, CDR1 SGHTA and CDR2 FQGNSA. CDR3 loop: CASSLSGNQPQHF. The CDR3 DNA follows: TGTGCCAGCAGCTTATCGGGGAACCAGCCCCAGCATTTT. Together with reference TRBV7-2 and TRBJ1-5, the CDR3 gives the full variable domain: GAGVSQSPSNKVTEKGKDVELRCDPISGHTALYWYRQSLGQGLEFLIYFQGNSAPDKSGLPSDRFSAERTGGSVSTLTIQRTQQEDSAVYLCASSLSGNQPQHFGDGTRLSIL.

The V call is TRBV7-7, the J call TRBJ2-1, with 11 bases that match TRBD1. Trimming cost V 3 bases and J 2 bases; bases outside gene matches: 0. The germline V gene has CDR1 SSHAT and CDR2 FNYEAQ (reference sequence). The CDR3 runs 15 residues. The DNA of the CDR3 is TGTGCCAGCAGCTTGGGACAGGGGGCCTACAATGAGCAGTTCTTC. Its translation: CASSLGQGAYNEQFF.

This clone was counted between two and nine times. The chain joins TRBV5-4 to TRBJ2-5; 15 bases are a match to TRBD2. Germline V CDR1 and CDR2: SGHNT, YYREEE (reference sequence). This CDR3 region has 15 residues. The V segment lost 4 bases and the J segment 7 bases; nucleotides outside the gene matches: 5. The CDR3 spells CASSPPGLAGGTQYF. CDR3 DNA: TGTGCCAGCAGCCCCCCGGGACTAGCGGGAGGGACCCAGTACTTC.

This rearrangement joins TRBV28 to TRBJ2-6, with D possibly TRBD2 on 5 matching bases. The CDR3 covers 16 residues. Deletions cut 6 bases from V and 0 bases from J, with 12 bases between. Germline CDR1 is MDHEN and CDR2 is SYDVKM. CDR3 in amino acids: CASRRRPSSGANVLTF. For the CDR3, the DNA is TGTGCCAGCAGAAGGAGGCCGAGCTCTGGGGCCAACGTCCTGACTTTC.

The rearrangement links TRBV6-1 to TRBJ2-3; D might be TRBD1 (6 bases). V lost 3 bases to trimming and J lost 2 bases, with 12 bases between them. Germline CDR1 MNHNS, CDR2 SASEGT. The CDR3 consists of 15 residues. CDR3 loop: CASSDRGSNTDTQYF. The CDR3 DNA is TGTGCCAGCAGTGATAGGGGGAGCAACACAGATACGCAGTATTTT.

The rearrangement links TRBV29-1 to TRBJ2-3, with D perhaps matching TRBD1 (6 bases). The CDR3 has 13 amino acids. Trimming shortened V by 7 bases and J by 0 bases, and 11 bases separated the two germline ends. Germline V lookup: CDR1 SQVTM, CDR2 ANQGSEA. The CDR3 region is CSALQGSTDTQYF. The CDR3 DNA reads as TGCAGCGCTTTACAGGGTAGCACAGATACGCAGTATTTT.

The chain is built from TRBV10-2 and TRBJ2-1; possibly TRBD2 for D (6 bases). The germline V and J ends were trimmed by 2 bases and 9 bases, with 11 bases remaining between them. From germline, CDR1 is WSHSY and CDR2 SAAADI. This CDR3 contains 13 residues. CDR3 residues: CASSETSRSEQFF. The DNA of the CDR3 is TGCGCCAGCAGTGAGACTAGCCGGAGTGAGCAGTTCTTC.

V and J are TRBV5-4 and TRBJ2-2, with D uncertain. This CDR3 is built from 15 residues. Germline assignment: CDR1 SGHNT and CDR2 YYREEE (reference sequence). V gave up 4 bases and J gave up 6 bases, with 16 bases separating them. The CDR3 DNA reads as TGTGCCAGCAGCCCGGAGATGAGAGGCGCCGGGGAGCTGTTTTTT. Translated, it gives CASSPEMRGAGELFF.

V is TRBV5-4 and J is TRBJ2-1; 8 bases fit TRBD2. V dropped 0 bases and J dropped 4; count of bases not matched to a gene: 3. The CDR3 spans 15 residues. The germline gives CDR1 SGHNT, CDR2 YYREEE (reference sequence). The CDR3 loop reads CASSLGGGSYNEQFF. The CDR3 region has the DNA TGTGCCAGCAGCTTGGGCGGGGGGTCATACAATGAGCAGTTCTTC.

This clone ranks as medium-sized. V and J are TRBV11-2 and TRBJ2-3, with unresolved D. This CDR3 comprises 14 residues. V was pared by 1 base and J by 2 bases, with 7 bases between. The germline CDR1 and CDR2 sequences are SGHAT and FQNNGV. CDR3 protein: CASSLGKVTDTQYF. The CDR3, as DNA: TGTGCCAGCAGCTTAGGGAAAGTCACAGATACGCAGTATTTT.

The chain couples TRBV5-1 to TRBJ2-5; 8 nucleotides agree with TRBD2. Trimming removed 0 bases from V and 5 bases from J; junction bases left unmatched: 6. The CDR3 has 15 residues. Germline lookup yields CDR1 SGHRS and CDR2 YFSETQ. This CDR3 reads CASSLAPGGLETQYF. CDR3 DNA sequence: TGCGCCAGCAGCTTGGCTCCGGGGGGGCTCGAGACCCAGTACTTC.

This clone was picked up a small number of times. This chain joins TRBV14 and TRBJ2-3; 8 nucleotides line up with TRBD1. Looked up from germline, CDR1 is SGHDN and CDR2 is FVKESK. The ends lost 4 bases at V and 4 bases at J; junction bases unmatched: 7. The CDR3 sequence is 15 residues long. The CDR3, as DNA: TGTGCCAGCAGCCCCCAGACAGGGGTGGCAGATACGCAGTATTTT. This gives the protein CASSPQTGVADTQYF.

The chain uses TRBV5-1 and TRBJ1-6; TRBD1 agrees at 7 bases. Per germline, CDR1 SGHRS and CDR2 YFSETQ. J was trimmed by 2 bases and V by 4 bases; bases with no gene match: 6. This CDR3 is built from 16 residues. CDR3 in amino acids: CASSVTGAPYNSPLHF. Here the CDR3 DNA reads TGCGCCAGCAGCGTTACAGGGGCCCCCTATAATTCACCCCTCCACTTT.

The rearrangement joins TRBV5-1 to TRBJ2-7; 7 positions agree with TRBD2. Germline assignment: CDR1 SGHRS and CDR2 YFSETQ. V lost 4 bases and J lost 5; bases outside the gene matches: 12. There are 15 residues in the CDR3. CDR3 nucleotide sequence: TGCGCCAGCAGCCCCGCCGGTGCGGGGGTGAACGAGCAGTACTTC. Protein product: CASSPAGAGVNEQYF.

The CDR3 sequence: CASSAPNRFADSHNEQFF. DNA for the CDR3: TGTGCCAGCAGTGCCCCAAACCGGTTCGCTGACAGCCACAATGAGCAGTTCTTC. The chain couples TRBV6-4 to TRBJ2-1; a possible D gene is TRBD1 (5 bases). V gave up 4 bases and J gave up 5 bases, with 24 bases separating them. Germline V gene lookup returns CDR1 MRHNA and CDR2 SNTAGT. This CDR3 contains 18 residues.

The V and J genes are TRBV6-1 and TRBJ2-7; TRBD2 is a possible D gene (5 bases). Per germline, CDR1 MNHNS and CDR2 SASEGT. Trimming pared 0 bases from V and 6 bases from J, leaving 18 bases between. The CDR3 has 16 amino acids. The CDR3 DNA reads as TGTGCCAGCAGTGAAGCGACTAATCCGAAAGGTACCGAGCAGTACTTC. It translates to CASSEATNPKGTEQYF.

The V call is TRBV9, the J call TRBJ2-1; 8 nucleotides align to TRBD2. V dropped 0 bases and J dropped 8; count of bases not matched to a gene: 4. This CDR3 is built from 14 residues. CDR1 and CDR2 (germline): SGDLS, YYNGEE. CDR3 DNA sequence: TGTGCCAGCAGCGTAGAGACAGCGGGGGATGAGCAGTTCTTC. It translates to CASSVETAGDEQFF.

The genes are TRBV28 and TRBJ1-6; TRBD1 agrees at 7 bases. The J segment lost 4 bases and the V segment lost 5 bases, leaving 11 bases of the junction unmatched. The CDR3 extends over 17 amino acids. In germline, CDR1 is MDHEN, CDR2 SYDVKM. The CDR3 loop reads CASSTTAPGQYNSPLHF. Here the CDR3 DNA reads TGTGCCAGCAGTACAACCGCTCCGGGACAGTATAATTCACCCCTCCACTTT.

The CDR3 reads CASSQGLAGSSYNEQFF. The CDR3 DNA sequence: TGCGCCAGCAGCCAGGGACTAGCGGGGAGCTCCTACAATGAGCAGTTCTTC. The chain has TRBV5-1 and TRBJ2-1; the match to TRBD2 covers 13 bases. The germline gives CDR1 SGHRS, CDR2 YFSETQ. J lost 0 bases, V lost 4 bases, and 4 bases had no gene match. This CDR3 has 17 residues.

The rearrangement links TRBV19 to TRBJ2-2, with D possibly TRBD1 on 6 matching bases. Trimming removed 5 bases from V and 1 base from J, with 11 bases in between. CDR1 is LNHDA and CDR2 is SQIVND in the germline V gene (reference sequence). This CDR3 comprises 15 residues. The CDR3 protein is CASSYEGGNTGELFF. Written as DNA, the CDR3 is TGTGCCAGTAGTTATGAAGGGGGGAACACCGGGGAGCTGTTTTTT.

V usage is TRBV30 and J usage is TRBJ2-1; TRBD2 agrees at 8 bases. CDR1 is GTSNPN, CDR2 SVGIG, per germline (reference sequence). This CDR3 spans 14 amino acids. The V segment lost 0 bases and the J segment 9 bases; nucleotides outside the gene matches: 7. This CDR3 reads CAWSVPQAGVEQFF. For the CDR3, the DNA is TGTGCCTGGAGTGTACCGCAAGCGGGAGTTGAGCAGTTCTTC.